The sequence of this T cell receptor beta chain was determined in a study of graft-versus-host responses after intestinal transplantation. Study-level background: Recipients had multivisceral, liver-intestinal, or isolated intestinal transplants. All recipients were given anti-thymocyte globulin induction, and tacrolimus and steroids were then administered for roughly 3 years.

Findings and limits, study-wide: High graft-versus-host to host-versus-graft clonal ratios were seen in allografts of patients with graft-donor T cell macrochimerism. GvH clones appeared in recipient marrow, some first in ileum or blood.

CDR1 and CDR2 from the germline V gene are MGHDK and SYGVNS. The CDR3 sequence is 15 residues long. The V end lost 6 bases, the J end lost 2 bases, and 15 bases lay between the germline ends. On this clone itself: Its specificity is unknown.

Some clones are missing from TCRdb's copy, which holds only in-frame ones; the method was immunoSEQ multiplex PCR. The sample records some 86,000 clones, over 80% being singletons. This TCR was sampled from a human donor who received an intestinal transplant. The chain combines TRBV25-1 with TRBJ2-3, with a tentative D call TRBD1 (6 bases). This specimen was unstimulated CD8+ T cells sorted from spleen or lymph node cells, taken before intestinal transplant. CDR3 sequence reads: CASSEEQGFTDTQYF. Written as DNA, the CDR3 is TGTGCCAGCAGCGAAGAACAGGGTTTCACAGATACGCAGTATTTT.